A single sample gave rise to the 3 T cell receptor beta chains below, sequenced in a study of blood T cell repertoires in COVID-19. Only in-frame clones appear in the TCRdb table, and some are missing; sequencing was by immunoSEQ multiplex PCR. The table has over 90,000 clones, roughly 90% seen once. Specimen: peripheral blood. The receptors come from a human donor in a cohort sampled during active COVID-19.

The CDR3 region is CASSLSSGSVFGWKGIQYF. The CDR3, as DNA: TGTGCCAGCAGCCTGTCTAGCGGGAGTGTTTTCGGTTGGAAGGGCATTCAGTACTTC. The V gene is TRBV14, the J gene TRBJ2-4; TRBD2 matches 10 bases. V lost 4 bases to trimming and J lost 9 bases; unmatched junction nucleotides: 21. The germline gives CDR1 SGHDN, CDR2 FVKESK. This CDR3 contains 19 residues.

The chain recombines TRBV7-9 with TRBJ2-5, with TRBD2 matching 7 bases. This CDR3 is built from 15 residues. The V and J ends lost 1 base and 5 bases, in that order; junction bases with no gene match: 7. CDR1 and CDR2 (germline): SEHNR, FQNEAQ (reference sequence). The CDR3 loop reads CASSLEGGPQETQYF. CDR3 bases: TGTGCCAGCAGCTTAGAGGGAGGGCCGCAGGAGACCCAGTACTTC.

V is TRBV4-1 and J is TRBJ2-1, with D perhaps TRBD1 (6 bases). This CDR3 has 15 residues. CDR1 and CDR2 from the germline V gene are MGHRA and YSYEKL. V dropped 5 bases and J dropped 5 bases, with 16 bases sitting between them. This CDR3 reads CASSSTGTINNEQFF. The CDR3 DNA sequence: TGCGCCAGCAGCTCAACCGGGACAATTAACAATGAGCAGTTCTTC.